This T cell receptor beta chain comes out of a study of CD8 T cells in ankylosing spondylitis. TCR beta libraries were made by quantitative 5'-RACE with molecular barcodes. TCRdb ran MiXCR on the 5' RACE reads and lists one entry per CDR3 protein. The sample yields some 700,000 distinct CDR3 sequences, roughly 19% seen once. CDR3 length: 15 residues. The J segment lost 4 bases and the V segment lost 4 bases, leaving 6 bases of the junction unmatched. Per germline, CDR1 SGHRS and CDR2 YFSETQ. This clonotype appeared a few times. As yet, its antigen is unknown. Study-level results: For ankylosing spondylitis blood, a TCR beta motif of 7 or 8 highly homologous variants appeared characteristic.

Sequencing used blood, either unsorted or a sorted T cell fraction (not recorded which). V is TRBV5-1 and J is TRBJ2-2; 8 nucleotides agree with TRBD1. The clonotype comes from a male donor with ankylosing spondylitis. CDR3 region: CASSLRTGITGELFF. The CDR3 DNA reads TGCGCCAGCAGCCTACGGACAGGGATCACCGGGGAGCTGTTTTTT.